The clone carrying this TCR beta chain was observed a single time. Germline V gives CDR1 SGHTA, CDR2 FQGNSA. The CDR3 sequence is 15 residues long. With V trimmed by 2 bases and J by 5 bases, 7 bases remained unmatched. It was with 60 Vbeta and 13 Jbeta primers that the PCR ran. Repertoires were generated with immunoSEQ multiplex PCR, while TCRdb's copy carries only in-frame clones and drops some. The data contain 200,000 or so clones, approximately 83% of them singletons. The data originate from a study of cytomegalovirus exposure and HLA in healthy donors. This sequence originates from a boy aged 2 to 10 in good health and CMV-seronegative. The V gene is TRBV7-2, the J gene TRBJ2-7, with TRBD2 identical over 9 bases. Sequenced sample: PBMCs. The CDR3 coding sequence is TGTGCCAGCAGCTTAAATGTACTAGCGGGCGACGAGCAGTACTTC. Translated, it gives CASSLNVLAGDEQYF. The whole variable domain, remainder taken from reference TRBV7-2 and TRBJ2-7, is GAGVSQSPSNKVTEKGKDVELRCDPISGHTALYWYRQSLGQGLEFLIYFQGNSAPDKSGLPSDRFSAERTGGSVSTLTIQRTQQEDSAVYLCASSLNVLAGDEQYFGPGTRLTVT.